This T cell receptor beta chain originates from a study of control samples from healthy donors and cancer patients. The CDR3 runs 15 residues. V shed 0 bases and J shed 2 bases, with 11 bases lying between them. The germline CDR1 and CDR2 sequences are LGHNA and YNFKEQ. Sequencing used immunoSEQ multiplex PCR; TCRdb keeps in-frame clones, though not all of them. Among 350,000 to 450,000 clones listed, about 93% were seen once. The TCR was taken from a man aged 35-49 years with head and neck cancer. This sequence joins TRBV4-2 and TRBJ2-7, with D possibly matching TRBD2 (5 bases). The material sequenced was PBMCs. This chain's CDR3 is CASSQDIAGPYEQYF. CDR3 nucleotides: TGTGCCAGCAGCCAAGATATCGCGGGCCCCTACGAGCAGTACTTC.